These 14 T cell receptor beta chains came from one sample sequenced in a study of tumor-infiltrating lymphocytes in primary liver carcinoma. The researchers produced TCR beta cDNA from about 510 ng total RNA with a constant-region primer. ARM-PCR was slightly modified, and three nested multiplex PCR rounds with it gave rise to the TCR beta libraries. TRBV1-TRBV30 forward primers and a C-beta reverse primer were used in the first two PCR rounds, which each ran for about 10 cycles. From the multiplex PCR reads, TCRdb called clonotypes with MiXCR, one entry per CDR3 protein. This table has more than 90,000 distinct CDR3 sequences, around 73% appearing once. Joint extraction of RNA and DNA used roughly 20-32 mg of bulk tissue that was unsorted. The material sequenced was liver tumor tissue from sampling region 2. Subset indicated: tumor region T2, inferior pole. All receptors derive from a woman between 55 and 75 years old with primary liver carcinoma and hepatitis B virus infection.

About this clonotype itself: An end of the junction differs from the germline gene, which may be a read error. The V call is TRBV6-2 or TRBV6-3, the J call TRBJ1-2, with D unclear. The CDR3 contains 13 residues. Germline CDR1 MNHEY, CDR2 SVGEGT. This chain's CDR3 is CANGRGTTTGYSF. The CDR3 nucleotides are TGTGCCAACGGCAGAGGAACTACCACTGGCTACTCCTTC.

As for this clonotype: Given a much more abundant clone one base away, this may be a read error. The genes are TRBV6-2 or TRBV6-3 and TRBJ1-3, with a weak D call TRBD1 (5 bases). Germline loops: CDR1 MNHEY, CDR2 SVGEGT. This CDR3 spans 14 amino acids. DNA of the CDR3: TGTGTCACCGGATATGGGGGTGCTGGAAACACCATATATTTT. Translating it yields CVTGYGGAGNTIYF.

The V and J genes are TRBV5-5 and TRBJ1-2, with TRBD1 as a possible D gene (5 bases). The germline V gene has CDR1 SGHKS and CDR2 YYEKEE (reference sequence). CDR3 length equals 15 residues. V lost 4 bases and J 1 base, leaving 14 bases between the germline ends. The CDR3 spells CASSLLDTVNYGYTF. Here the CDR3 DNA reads TGTGCCAGCAGCCTGCTGGACACAGTTAACTATGGCTACACCTTC.

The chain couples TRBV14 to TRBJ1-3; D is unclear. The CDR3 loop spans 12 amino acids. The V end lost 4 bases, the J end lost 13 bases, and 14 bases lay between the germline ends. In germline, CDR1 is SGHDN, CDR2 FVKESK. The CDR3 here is CASSPGGNSIYF. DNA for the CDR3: TGTGCCAGCAGCCCTGGAGGAAACAGTATATATTTT.

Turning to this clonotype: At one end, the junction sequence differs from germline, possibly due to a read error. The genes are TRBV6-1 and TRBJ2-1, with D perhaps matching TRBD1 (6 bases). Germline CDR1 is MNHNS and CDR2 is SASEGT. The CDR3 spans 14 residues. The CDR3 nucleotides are TGTTCCAGCAGTTTGCACAGGGTCTTGGCCGGGCAGTTCTTC. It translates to CSSSLHRVLAGQFF.

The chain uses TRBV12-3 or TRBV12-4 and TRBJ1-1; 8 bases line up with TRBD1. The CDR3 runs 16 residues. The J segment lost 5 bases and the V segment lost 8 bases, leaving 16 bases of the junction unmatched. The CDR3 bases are TGTGCCAGCGAGTTCGGGACAGGCCTTGGGAAGACTGAAGCTTTCTTT. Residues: CASEFGTGLGKTEAFF.

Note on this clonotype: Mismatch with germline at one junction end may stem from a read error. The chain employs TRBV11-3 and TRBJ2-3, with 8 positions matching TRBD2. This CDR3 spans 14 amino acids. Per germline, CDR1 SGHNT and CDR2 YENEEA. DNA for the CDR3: TGTGCCGGCAGCTATCGGACTAGCACAGATACGCAATATTTT. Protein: CAGSYRTSTDTQYF.

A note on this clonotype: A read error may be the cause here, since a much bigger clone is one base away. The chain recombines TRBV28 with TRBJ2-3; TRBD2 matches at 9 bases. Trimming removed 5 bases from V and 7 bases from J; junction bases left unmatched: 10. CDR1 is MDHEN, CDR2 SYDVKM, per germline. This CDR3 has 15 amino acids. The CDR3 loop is CASSPAGGMTYTQYF. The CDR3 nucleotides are TGTGCCAGCAGTCCAGCGGGAGGTATGACATATACGCAGTATTTT.

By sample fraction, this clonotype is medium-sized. The CDR3 loop is CSVEGATGEQETQYF. CDR3 DNA: TGCAGCGTTGAAGGGGCTACAGGGGAACAAGAGACCCAGTACTTC. The rearrangement uses TRBV29-1 and TRBJ2-5; 7 bases align to TRBD1. The trim removed 1 base at V and 2 bases at J, leaving 7 bases unmatched. The CDR3 loop spans 15 amino acids. Germline V lookup: CDR1 SQVTM, CDR2 ANQGSEA.

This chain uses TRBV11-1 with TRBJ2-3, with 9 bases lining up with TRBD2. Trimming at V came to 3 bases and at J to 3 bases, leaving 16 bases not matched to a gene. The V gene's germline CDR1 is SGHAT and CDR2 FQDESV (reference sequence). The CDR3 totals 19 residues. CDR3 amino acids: CASSLRVPTSGLATDTQYF. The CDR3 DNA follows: TGTGCCAGCAGCTTGAGGGTCCCTACTAGCGGGTTAGCGACAGATACGCAGTATTTT.

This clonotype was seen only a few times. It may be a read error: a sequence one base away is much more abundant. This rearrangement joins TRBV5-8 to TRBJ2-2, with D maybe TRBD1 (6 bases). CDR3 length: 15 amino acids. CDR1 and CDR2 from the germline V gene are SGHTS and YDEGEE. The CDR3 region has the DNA TGTGTCAGCAGCTTGAGGGGACACAACACCGGGGAGCTGTTTTTT. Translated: CVSSLRGHNTGELFF.

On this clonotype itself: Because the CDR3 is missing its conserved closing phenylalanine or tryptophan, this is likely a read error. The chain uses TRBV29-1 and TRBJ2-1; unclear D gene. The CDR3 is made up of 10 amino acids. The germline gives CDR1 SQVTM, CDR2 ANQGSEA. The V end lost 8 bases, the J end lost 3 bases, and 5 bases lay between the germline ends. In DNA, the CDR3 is TGCAGCTCCTACTACAATGAGCAGTTCCTA. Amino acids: CSSYYNEQFL.

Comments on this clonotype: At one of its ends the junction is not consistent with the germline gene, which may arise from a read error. The CDR3 loop is CTSSLDFYEQYF. The CDR3 DNA reads TGTACCAGCAGCTTAGACTTCTACGAGCAGTACTTC. The chain combines TRBV11-2 with TRBJ2-7; D unclear. Germline assignment: CDR1 SGHAT and CDR2 FQNNGV. The CDR3 contains 12 residues.

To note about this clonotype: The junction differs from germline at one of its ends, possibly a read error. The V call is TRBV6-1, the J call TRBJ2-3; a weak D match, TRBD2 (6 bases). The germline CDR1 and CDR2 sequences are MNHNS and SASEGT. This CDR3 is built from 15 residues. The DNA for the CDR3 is TGTGCCAGCAGAACACAGCGGGCTAGCATAGATACGCAGTATTTT. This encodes CASRTQRASIDTQYF.